Detailed here is one T cell receptor beta chain. Antigen unknown. Researchers ran the PCR with 60 Vbeta and 13 Jbeta primers. Repertoires were generated with immunoSEQ multiplex PCR, while TCRdb's copy carries only in-frame clones and drops some. Its clone listing holds approximately 110,000 clones. The record originates from a study of cytomegalovirus exposure and HLA in healthy donors. The study, taken as a whole, reports: Presence/absence analyses assumed roughly uniform sequencing depth across donors. A later analysis revealed that TCR association rates differed between HLA loci, peaking at DRB1 and bottoming out at HLA-C. A later analysis reported that several of the most significant clusters appeared to be linked to common viral pathogens, among them Epstein-Barr virus.

Trimming left V 0 bases short and J 3 bases short, with 12 bases between. The CDR3 covers 15 residues. Germline V CDR1 and CDR2: SGHTA, FQGNSA. This receptor was taken from a man in his forties in good health and CMV-seronegative. What was sequenced was PBMCs. The gene calls are TRBV7-2 and TRBJ2-7; no reliable D call. CDR3 residues: CASSLAPQINYEQYF. In DNA form, the CDR3 reads TGTGCCAGCAGCTTAGCTCCCCAGATAAACTACGAGCAGTACTTC.